Each of the 19 T cell receptor beta chains below was sequenced from the same sample in a study of blood T cell repertoires in COVID-19. Clones were read by immunoSEQ multiplex PCR, and TCRdb kept only the in-frame ones, dropping some. Among a few hundred thousand clones, around four fifths were seen once, and the ten largest hold around 4%. The sequenced material came from peripheral blood. Source of these receptors: a woman in her forties or fifties with active or convalescent COVID-19.

The CDR3 DNA follows: TGTGCCAGCACCGGTGACCAAGAGACCCAGTACTTC. It specifies CASTGDQETQYF. V and J are TRBV28 and TRBJ2-5; D is unclear. Germline V gene data show CDR1 as MDHEN and CDR2 as SYDVKM. V lost 7 bases and J 0 bases, leaving 6 bases between the germline ends. The CDR3 contains 12 residues.

This clone has a single count. The rearrangement uses TRBV6-1 and TRBJ2-5; 13 bases line up with TRBD2. This CDR3 region has 20 residues. Germline CDR1 MNHNS, CDR2 SASEGT. Trimming at V came to 4 bases and at J to 0 bases, leaving 14 bases not matched to a gene. CDR3 region: CASSALAGTSGTKYQETQYF. The CDR3, as DNA: TGTGCCAGCAGTGCTCTCGCCGGGACTAGCGGGACGAAGTACCAAGAGACCCAGTACTTC.

This chain joins TRBV4-1 and TRBJ2-7; tentatively, D is TRBD1 (6 bases). The CDR3 is 16 residues long. CDR1 and CDR2 from the germline V gene are MGHRA and YSYEKL. Trimming left V 3 bases short and J 3 bases short, with 18 bases between. CDR3 sequence reads: CASSQTPPTGSYEQYF. CDR3 DNA sequence: TGCGCCAGCAGCCAGACTCCCCCCACAGGGAGCTACGAGCAGTACTTC.

J is TRBJ1-4 and V is TRBV30, with 9 bases lining up with TRBD1. J was trimmed by 8 bases and V by 6 bases; bases with no gene match: 7. There are 13 residues in the CDR3. Germline V gene lookup returns CDR1 GTSNPN and CDR2 SVGIG (reference sequence). CDR3 protein: CACTGTGKEKLFF. The DNA for the CDR3 is TGTGCCTGCACCGGGACAGGGAAAGAAAAACTGTTTTTT. Using reference TRBV30 and TRBJ1-4 for the parts outside the CDR3, the full variable domain is SQTIHQWPATLVQPVGSPLSLECTVEGTSNPNLYWYRQAAGRGLQLLFYSVGIGQISSEVPQNLSASRPQDRQFILSSKKLLLSDSGFYLCACTGTGKEKLFFGSGTQLSVL.

The J gene is TRBJ1-5, the V gene TRBV5-5; D unresolved. Trimming left V 0 bases short and J 2 bases short, with 6 bases between. Germline V gene data show CDR1 as SGHKS and CDR2 as YYEKEE (reference sequence). This CDR3 spans 14 amino acids. In DNA form, the CDR3 reads TGTGCCAGCAGCTTGGCCCTAGGCAATCAGCCCCAGCATTTT. Protein: CASSLALGNQPQHF.

The gene calls are TRBV30 and TRBJ2-7; 11 bases match TRBD1. CDR1 GTSNPN and CDR2 SVGIG come from the germline V gene (reference sequence). This CDR3 comprises 12 residues. Trimming cost V 8 bases and J 9 bases; bases outside gene matches: 9. Here the CDR3 reads CASGQGAVGQYF. For the CDR3, the DNA is TGTGCCAGCGGACAGGGGGCGGTTGGGCAGTACTTC. The whole variable domain, filled in from reference TRBV30 and TRBJ2-7, reads SQTIHQWPATLVQPVGSPLSLECTVEGTSNPNLYWYRQAAGRGLQLLFYSVGIGQISSEVPQNLSASRPQDRQFILSSKKLLLSDSGFYLCASGQGAVGQYFGPGTRLTVT.

The rearrangement joins TRBV5-4 to TRBJ2-1, with 7 bases matching TRBD2. The CDR3 contains 15 residues. The V segment lost 4 bases and the J segment 3 bases; nucleotides outside the gene matches: 7. Germline CDR1 is SGHNT and CDR2 is YYREEE (reference sequence). The CDR3 spells CASSQTGGDYNEQFF. Here the CDR3 DNA reads TGTGCCAGCAGCCAGACGGGGGGAGACTACAATGAGCAGTTCTTC. The full variable domain, in which reference TRBV5-4 and TRBJ2-1 provide the parts outside the CDR3, is ETGVTQSPTHLIKTRGQQVTLRCSSQSGHNTVSWYQQALGQGPQFIFQYYREEENGRGNFPPRFSGLQFPNYSSELNVNALELDDSALYLCASSQTGGDYNEQFFGPGTRLTVL.

This clone showed up just once. The V and J genes are TRBV5-4 and TRBJ2-3; possible D gene TRBD2, 6 bases. This CDR3 has 14 residues. The germline V gene has CDR1 SGHNT and CDR2 YYREEE (reference sequence). V lost 3 bases to trimming and J lost 6 bases, with 14 bases between them. The CDR3 protein is CASSSGLRSDTQYF. CDR3 coding DNA: TGTGCCAGCAGCTCGGGACTCCGATCCGATACGCAGTATTTT. Full variable domain (outside the CDR3, taken from reference TRBV5-4 and TRBJ2-3): ETGVTQSPTHLIKTRGQQVTLRCSSQSGHNTVSWYQQALGQGPQFIFQYYREEENGRGNFPPRFSGLQFPNYSSELNVNALELDDSALYLCASSSGLRSDTQYFGPGTRLTVL.

The chain carries TRBV5-1 and TRBJ2-3; D uncertain. This CDR3 region has 15 residues. CDR1 is SGHRS and CDR2 is YFSETQ in the germline V gene. With 5 bases removed from V and 2 bases from J, the gap between germline ends came to 15 bases. CDR3 DNA sequence: TGCGCCAGCAGTCTTCTGTTGGCTTTCACAGATACGCAGTATTTT. This sequence encodes CASSLLLAFTDTQYF.

This chain uses TRBV19 with TRBJ1-2; D gene uncertain. This CDR3 has 13 amino acids. Per germline, CDR1 LNHDA and CDR2 SQIVND (reference sequence). Trimming pared 8 bases from V and 8 bases from J, leaving 18 bases between. The CDR3 sequence: CASGGNKGWGYTF. CDR3 nucleotide sequence: TGTGCCAGTGGAGGGAATAAAGGTTGGGGCTACACCTTC. Based on the CDR3 plus reference TRBV19 and TRBJ1-2, the full variable domain is DGGITQSPKYLFRKEGQNVTLSCEQNLNHDAMYWYRQDPGQGLRLIYYSQIVNDFQKGDIAEGYSVSREKKESFPLTVTSAQKNPTAFYLCASGGNKGWGYTFGSGTRLTVV.

This clone has only a few counts. The chain has TRBV15 and TRBJ2-7; D ambiguous. V was trimmed by 4 bases and J by 7 bases, leaving 11 bases between them. The CDR3 covers 12 residues. CDR1 is LNHNV, CDR2 YYDKDF, per germline (reference sequence). The DNA for the CDR3 is TGTGCCACCAGCATCCCGAACTCGGAGCAGTACTTC. The encoded protein is CATSIPNSEQYF.

This sequence joins TRBV25-1 and TRBJ2-3, with D perhaps matching TRBD2 (5 bases). Germline assignment: CDR1 MGHDK and CDR2 SYGVNS. The CDR3 runs to 16 residues. V was clipped by 6 bases and J by 2 bases, with 18 bases between them. This CDR3 reads CASSRGSESSTDTQYF. The DNA of the CDR3 is TGTGCCAGCAGCCGGGGTAGCGAAAGTTCCACAGATACGCAGTATTTT.

V is TRBV3-1 (or the pseudogene TRBV3-2) and J is TRBJ1-1, with TRBD1 matching over 10 bases. This CDR3 has 17 amino acids. V shed 0 bases, J shed 0 bases, and the junction held 4 bases outside the gene matches. The germline gives CDR1 LGHDT, CDR2 YNNKEL (reference sequence). The chain's CDR3 is CASSQEGTGDMNTEAFF. The CDR3 DNA is TGTGCCAGCAGCCAAGAAGGGACAGGGGACATGAACACTGAAGCTTTCTTT.

The rearrangement uses TRBV12-5 and TRBJ1-5; D may be TRBD1 (6 bases). V lost 0 bases to trimming and J lost 7 bases, with 10 bases between them. The CDR3 is 14 amino acids. Germline lookup yields CDR1 LGHNT and CDR2 FRNRAP. CDR3 coding DNA: TGTGCTAGTGGTTTGGTGGCAGGGGACCAGCCCCAGCATTTT. Translated, it gives CASGLVAGDQPQHF.

The V gene is TRBV7-9, the J gene TRBJ2-3; D possibly corresponds to TRBD2 (6 bases). CDR3 length equals 15 residues. The V and J ends lost 1 base and 0 bases respectively, with 8 bases between them. Germline assignment: CDR1 SEHNR and CDR2 FQNEAQ (reference sequence). CDR3 nucleotides: TGTGCCAGCAGCTTAGAAGGGACTAGCACAGATACGCAGTATTTT. As protein: CASSLEGTSTDTQYF.

The chain links TRBV18 to TRBJ2-3; D is unclear. Germline V gene lookup returns CDR1 KGHSH and CDR2 LQKENI. The germline V and J ends were trimmed by 3 bases and 6 bases, with 10 bases remaining between them. The CDR3 is made up of 13 amino acids. Written as DNA, the CDR3 is TGTGCCAGCTCACCCGGCGGCGTCGATACGCAGTATTTT. This translates into CASSPGGVDTQYF. The full variable domain, rest sourced from reference TRBV18 and TRBJ2-3, is NAGVMQNPRHLVRRRGQEARLRCSPMKGHSHVYWYRQLPEEGLKFMVYLQKENIIDESGMPKERFSAEFPKEGPSILRIQQVVRGDSAAYFCASSPGGVDTQYFGPGTRLTVL.

The V call is TRBV5-1, the J call TRBJ1-1; D possibly corresponds to TRBD1 (6 bases). The CDR3 has 16 amino acids. V was trimmed by 2 bases and J by 7 bases, leaving 21 bases between them. Germline CDR1 SGHRS, CDR2 YFSETQ. The CDR3 DNA reads TGCGCCAGCAGCTTAGGCCCACAGGGTGGGTTCGATGAAGCTTTCTTT. Translating gives CASSLGPQGGFDEAFF.

This clone was found once. The rearrangement joins TRBV5-1 to TRBJ2-3, with TRBD1 matching over 10 bases. The CDR3 runs 15 residues. J lost 6 bases, V lost 3 bases, and 7 bases had no gene match. Germline-derived CDR1 and CDR2 are SGHRS and YFSETQ. The CDR3 region is CASSSTDRGRDTQYF. The CDR3 bases are TGCGCCAGCAGCTCGACAGACAGGGGGCGGGATACGCAGTATTTT.

The V gene is TRBV28, the J gene TRBJ2-7, with TRBD1 identical over 10 bases. After removal of 5 bases from V and 8 bases from J, the junction contained 9 bases not matched to a gene. This CDR3 spans 14 amino acids. Per the germline V gene, CDR1 is MDHEN and CDR2 is SYDVKM. As DNA, the CDR3 is TGTGCCAGCAGTCCAGACAGGGGGCCCTCTCAGCAGTACTTC. Its protein is CASSPDRGPSQQYF. The entire variable domain, with the rest obtained from reference TRBV28 and TRBJ2-7, is as follows: DVKVTQSSRYLVKRTGEKVFLECVQDMDHENMFWYRQDPGLGLRLIYFSYDVKMKEKGDIPEGYSVSREKKERFSLILESASTNQTSMYLCASSPDRGPSQQYFGPGTRLTVT.